A selection of T cell receptor beta chains follows, all from one sample in a study of post-analysis software for immune sequencing data. TCRdb ran MiXCR on the PCR reads and lists one entry per CDR3 protein. Of fewer than 600,000 distinct CDR3 sequences in the sample, approximately 45% are singletons; the top ten hold 9.5% to 13%. The sample was blood. Receptors originate from a girl under 18 with multiple sclerosis. CDR3s include the opening cysteine and the closing phenylalanine or tryptophan. Fields, in order: V gene, J gene, clone size, D gene, CDR3 DNA, CDR3 protein. A D gene is named only where the DNA matches it firmly. Clone size is stated in some rows and not others, as once, few, many or a class when expanded.

TRBV19,TRBJ2-7,NA,NA,TGTGCCAGTAACGAGGGAGCATTGTCCTACGAGCAGTACTTC,CASNEGALSYEQYF
TRBV2,TRBJ1-1,NA,NA,TGTGCCAGCAGTCAGGAACAGTTCATCACTGAAGCTTTCTTT,CASSQEQFITEAFF
TRBV7-9,TRBJ2-2,NA,TRBD1,TGTGCCAGCAGCGACCTACAGGGGAACGGGGAGCTGTTTTTT,CASSDLQGNGELFF
TRBV6-5,TRBJ2-3,NA,NA,TGTGCCAGCAGGCGTAGACGACCCGGAGATACGCAGTATTTT,CASRRRRPGDTQYF
TRBV9,TRBJ1-2,NA,NA,TGTGCCAGCAGTGCCATGGGGGGCGCGGGGGTCGGTGGCTACACCTTC,CASSAMGGAGVGGYTF
TRBV2,TRBJ2-7,few,TRBD1,TGTGCCAGCAGCCAAACAAAGGCCGCGGGACAGGTATCCTACGAGCAGTACTTC,CASSQTKAAGQVSYEQYF
TRBV12-3/TRBV12-4,TRBJ2-7,NA,NA,TGTGCCAGCAGTTTCGGGCCCCTGCTCCTGGAGCAGTACTTC,CASSFGPLLLEQYF
TRBV7-9,TRBJ2-5,once,TRBD2,TGTGCCATACAGGATGGAAGAGCGGGAGCCCCTGAGACCCAGTACTTC,CAIQDGRAGAPETQYF
TRBV28,TRBJ2-1,NA,TRBD2,TGTGCCAGCAGGCCGAGCTCTAGCGGGAGGGTCCATGAGCAGTTCTTC,CASRPSSSGRVHEQFF
TRBV28,TRBJ2-7,once,NA,TGTGCCAGCAGCCCAACGACTAGTTCATCTAGCTCCTACAATGAGCAGTACTTC,CASSPTTSSSSSYNEQYF
TRBV20-1,TRBJ2-5,NA,NA,TGCAGTGCTAGGGGGGCAGCCTCGGGGCAGTACTTC,CSARGAASGQYF
TRBV28,TRBJ1-2,NA,NA,TGTGCCAGCAGTCCCGGGACCCACTATGGCTACACCTTC,CASSPGTHYGYTF
TRBV24-1,TRBJ2-1,NA,TRBD2,TGTGCCACCAGTGATGTAGCGGGCCTCTACAATGAGCAGTTCTTC,CATSDVAGLYNEQFF
TRBV4-1,TRBJ2-1,NA,NA,TGCGCCAGCAGCCCACAGGACTGGTACAATGAGCAGTTCTTC,CASSPQDWYNEQFF
TRBV20-1,TRBJ1-4,NA,NA,TGCAGTGCTAGTCTCGCCCCAGGGGCTAATGAAAAACTGTTTTTT,CSASLAPGANEKLFF
TRBV20-1,TRBJ2-5,NA,NA,TGCAGTGCTATAGACAACCAAGAGACCCAGTACTTC,CSAIDNQETQYF
TRBV7-9,TRBJ2-3,many,TRBD2,TGTGCCAGCAGCTTTAGCGGGAGCACAGATACGCAGTATTTT,CASSFSGSTDTQYF
TRBV20-1,TRBJ1-4,once,NA,TGCAGTGCTATCATCAGGGGTCACGAAAAACTGTTTTTT,CSAIIRGHEKLFF
TRBV27,TRBJ2-1,NA,NA,TGTGCCAGCAGTTGGACGGTACACTCCTACAATGAGCAGTTCTTC,CASSWTVHSYNEQFF